Sequencing of this TCR beta chain was carried out in a study of T cell changes during pregnancy in multiple sclerosis. Germline CDR1 and CDR2: SGHNT and YENEEA. Trimming took off 0 bases at V and 6 bases at J, with 11 bases between the two ends. The CDR3 spans 15 residues. Sequenced by immunoSEQ multiplex PCR; TCRdb stores in-frame clones only, minus some. The repertoire holds about 44,000 clones, with around 92% as singletons. V and J are TRBV11-3 and TRBJ2-2; no reliable D call. The source of this sequence is a female donor with multiple sclerosis, enrolled in a pregnancy study. Sequenced material: peripheral blood. The CDR3 region is CASSLEPSRAGELFF. CDR3 in DNA: TGTGCCAGCAGCTTAGAGCCTAGTAGGGCCGGGGAGCTGTTTTTT.